The next 17 T cell receptor beta chains were all read from a single sample in a study of regulatory T cells in long-lasting Graves disease. The time point: persistent/refractory GD, antithyroid drugs over 5 years with positive TRAb. After RNA was extracted from PBMCs, the TCR library was made from it. Through Arm-PCR of CDR3 regions and iRepertoire HTBI primers, TCR beta libraries were built. TCRdb reanalysed the multiplex PCR reads using MiXCR and keeps one entry per CDR3 protein. The data contain 600,000 to 850,000 distinct CDR3 sequences, 25% to 35% of them singletons. Sequenced material: peripheral blood mononuclear cells (PBMCs), taken when the disease was refractory, from a patient treated with antithyroid drugs. These receptors were obtained from a female donor with Graves disease.

This clonotype was recorded a few times. The CDR3 DNA follows: TGTGCCAGCAGCCACCCGGGACAGGGGAACTATGGCTACACCTTC. Protein product: CASSHPGQGNYGYTF. This sequence joins TRBV14 and TRBJ1-2; 10 nucleotides agree with TRBD1. In germline, CDR1 is SGHDN, CDR2 FVKESK. J lost 2 bases, V lost 3 bases, and 3 bases had no gene match. The CDR3 extends over 15 amino acids.

The chain is built from TRBV20-1 and TRBJ2-6; TRBD2 is a possible D gene (5 bases). The V gene lost 3 bases and the J gene lost 0 bases, with 9 bases spanning the gap. CDR3 length: 15 amino acids. Germline CDR1 and CDR2: DFQATT and SNEGSKA (reference sequence). The CDR3 is CSASFGNSGANVLTF. CDR3 nucleotide sequence: TGCAGTGCTAGCTTCGGGAACTCTGGGGCCAACGTCCTGACTTTC.

This clonotype was counted only a few times. The chain links TRBV7-3 to TRBJ1-1; D remains unclear. The CDR3 contains 13 residues. Trimming pared 1 base from V and 3 bases from J, leaving 6 bases between. Germline V lookup: CDR1 SGHTA, CDR2 FQGTGA. The CDR3 sequence: CASSLIYDTEAFF. The CDR3 DNA reads as TGTGCCAGCAGCTTAATATACGACACTGAAGCTTTCTTT.

This clonotype was counted ten times or more. The chain is built from TRBV28 and TRBJ2-7; a possible D gene is TRBD2 (6 bases). Trimming stripped 6 bases from V and 1 base from J, with 13 bases between. Germline values: CDR1 MDHEN, CDR2 SYDVKM. This CDR3 region has 14 residues. The CDR3 loop is CASSRGGISYEQYF. CDR3 in DNA: TGTGCCAGCAGCCGTGGGGGGATATCCTACGAGCAGTACTTC.

This rearrangement joins TRBV11-2 to TRBJ2-2; D remains ambiguous. V was shortened by 5 bases and J by 2 bases, with 6 bases between the two germline ends. Germline lookup yields CDR1 SGHAT and CDR2 FQNNGV. The length of the CDR3 is 13 residues. The CDR3 coding sequence is TGTGCCAGCAGCAATGGAAACACCGGGGAGCTGTTTTTT. It is translated as CASSNGNTGELFF.

V gene TRBV5-1 combines with J gene TRBJ1-1; possible D gene TRBD1, 5 bases. This CDR3 comprises 13 residues. V dropped 0 bases and J dropped 14 bases, with 17 bases sitting between them. CDR1 is SGHRS, CDR2 YFSETQ, per germline. CDR3 loop: CASSLDGATSGFF. The CDR3 DNA follows: TGCGCCAGCAGCTTGGACGGGGCCACTTCCGGGTTCTTT. Full variable domain (outside the CDR3, taken from reference TRBV5-1 and TRBJ1-1): KAGVTQTPRYLIKTRGQQVTLSCSPISGHRSVSWYQQTPGQGLQFLFEYFSETQRNKGNFPGRFSGRQFSNSRSEMNVSTLELGDSALYLCASSLDGATSGFFGQGTRLTVV.

This chain uses TRBV3-1 with TRBJ1-2; unclear D gene. CDR3 size: 12 residues. Trimming shortened V by 5 bases and J by 7 bases, and 11 bases separated the two germline ends. Germline V CDR1 and CDR2: LGHDT, YNNKEL (reference sequence). The CDR3 DNA reads as TGTGCCAGCAGCAACGGGTTTCTTGGCTACACCTTC. Encoded protein: CASSNGFLGYTF. Full variable domain (missing parts from reference TRBV3-1 and TRBJ1-2): DTAVSQTPKYLVTQMGNDKSIKCEQNLGHDTMYWYKQDSKKFLKIMFSYNNKELIINETVPNRFSPKSPDKAHLNLHINSLELGDSAVYFCASSNGFLGYTFGSGTRLTVV.

The rearrangement joins TRBV5-1 to TRBJ2-1; 11 positions agree with TRBD2. The ends lost 1 base at V and 6 bases at J; junction bases unmatched: 6. Germline V gene data show CDR1 as SGHRS and CDR2 as YFSETQ. The CDR3 totals 16 residues. This CDR3 is CASSLTSGSFFNEQFF. CDR3 nucleotides: TGCGCCAGCAGCTTGACTAGCGGGAGCTTTTTCAATGAGCAGTTCTTC. Complete variable domain (other parts from reference TRBV5-1 and TRBJ2-1): KAGVTQTPRYLIKTRGQQVTLSCSPISGHRSVSWYQQTPGQGLQFLFEYFSETQRNKGNFPGRFSGRQFSNSRSEMNVSTLELGDSALYLCASSLTSGSFFNEQFFGPGTRLTVL.

The table lists this clonotype with a few counts. The chain carries TRBV3-1 and TRBJ2-7, with D possibly being TRBD2 (6 bases). V gave up 4 bases and J gave up 6 bases, with 16 bases separating them. From germline, CDR1 is LGHDT and CDR2 YNNKEL (reference sequence). CDR3 size: 14 residues. The CDR3 loop reads CASSPLEGRAEQYF. The CDR3 DNA is TGTGCCAGCAGCCCCCTGGAGGGCCGGGCCGAGCAGTACTTC.

The V gene is TRBV7-9, the J gene TRBJ1-1; tentative D call: TRBD1 (6 bases). In germline, CDR1 is SEHNR, CDR2 FQNEAQ (reference sequence). The CDR3 contains 14 residues. The V and J ends lost 0 bases and 7 bases respectively, with 12 bases between them. In DNA form, the CDR3 reads TGTGCCAGCAGCTTAGCTGGGGGCACTAATGAAGCTTTCTTT. The encoded protein is CASSLAGGTNEAFF.

At least ten counts were recorded for this clonotype. V gene TRBV2 combines with J gene TRBJ2-2; D might be TRBD1 (6 bases). This CDR3 contains 13 residues. V was pared by 10 bases and J by 1 base, with 10 bases between. The germline V gene has CDR1 SNHLY and CDR2 FYNNEI. The CDR3 DNA sequence: TGTGCCAAGGACAGACTGAACACCGGGGAGCTGTTTTTT. This codes for CAKDRLNTGELFF. The full variable domain, rest sourced from reference TRBV2 and TRBJ2-2, is EPEVTQTPSHQVTQMGQEVILRCVPISNHLYFYWYRQILGQKVEFLVSFYNNEISEKSEIFDDQFSVERPDGSNFTLKIRSTKLEDSAMYFCAKDRLNTGELFFGEGSRLTVL.

Comment on this clonotype: A much larger clone lies one base from this, so it may be a read error. The chain employs TRBV2 and TRBJ1-1; D not certain. From germline, CDR1 is SNHLY and CDR2 FYNNEI. V was shortened by 10 bases and J by 0 bases, with 12 bases between the two germline ends. This CDR3 has 13 amino acids. CDR3 amino acids: CATSEHLNTEAFF. The DNA for the CDR3 is TGTGCCACCTCCGAGCATTTGAACACTGAAGCTTTCTTT.

The chain is built from TRBV19 and TRBJ1-2; D call uncertain. Germline CDR1 reads LNHDA; CDR2 reads SQIVND (reference sequence). The CDR3 consists of 13 residues. V dropped 6 bases and J dropped 3 bases, with 11 bases sitting between them. The CDR3 is CASRFGRYYGYTF. The CDR3 DNA is TGTGCCAGTAGATTCGGCCGGTACTATGGCTACACCTTC.

At least ten counts were recorded for this clonotype. The chain has TRBV20-1 and TRBJ1-1, with D possibly matching TRBD1 (6 bases). Trimming shortened V by 3 bases and J by 2 bases, and 10 bases separated the two germline ends. This CDR3 has 13 residues. Germline-derived CDR1 and CDR2 are DFQATT and SNEGSKA (reference sequence). Written as DNA, the CDR3 is TGCAGTGCTAGGACAGGCGTAAACACTGAAGCTTTCTTT. Its protein is CSARTGVNTEAFF.

V is TRBV9 and J is TRBJ1-1; TRBD1 is a possible D gene (5 bases). Trimming shortened V by 4 bases and J by 1 base, and 11 bases separated the two germline ends. CDR3 length equals 14 residues. Germline CDR1 is SGDLS and CDR2 is YYNGEE. CDR3 sequence: CASSLGTSNTEAFF. For the CDR3, the DNA is TGTGCCAGCAGCTTGGGGACTTCGAACACTGAAGCTTTCTTT.

CDR3 coding DNA: TGTGCCAGCACTCGGACAGGGACGAACACCGGGGAGCTGTTTTTT. Its translation: CASTRTGTNTGELFF. The chain combines TRBV2 with TRBJ2-2; TRBD1 agrees at 8 bases. The V gene end was trimmed by 7 bases and the J gene end by 0 bases; junction bases not matched to a gene: 4. The length of the CDR3 is 15 residues. From germline, CDR1 is SNHLY and CDR2 FYNNEI.

This chain links TRBV19 with TRBJ1-5; 7 nucleotides match TRBD1. CDR3 size: 13 residues. Germline assignment: CDR1 LNHDA and CDR2 SQIVND (reference sequence). V dropped 7 bases and J dropped 4; count of bases not matched to a gene: 4. The CDR3 DNA follows: TGTGCCAGTACAGGGGGGGAGAATCAGCCCCAGCATTTT. Translation: CASTGGENQPQHF.